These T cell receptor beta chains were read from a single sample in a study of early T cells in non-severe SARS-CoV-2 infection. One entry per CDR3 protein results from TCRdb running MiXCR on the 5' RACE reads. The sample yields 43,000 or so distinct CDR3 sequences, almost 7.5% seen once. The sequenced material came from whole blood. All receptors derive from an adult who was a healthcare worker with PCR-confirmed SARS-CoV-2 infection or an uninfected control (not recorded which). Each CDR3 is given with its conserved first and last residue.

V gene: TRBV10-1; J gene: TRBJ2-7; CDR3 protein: CASSLNRDYEQYF
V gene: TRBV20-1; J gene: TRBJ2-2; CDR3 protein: CSARVGTGELFF
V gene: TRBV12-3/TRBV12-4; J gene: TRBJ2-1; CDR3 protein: CASVSSYNEQFF
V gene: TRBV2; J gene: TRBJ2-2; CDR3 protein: CASSPTGNTGELFF
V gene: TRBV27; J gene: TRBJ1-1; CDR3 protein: CASRPDRANTEAFF
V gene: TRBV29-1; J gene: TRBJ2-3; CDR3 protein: CSVEWGHKITDTQYF
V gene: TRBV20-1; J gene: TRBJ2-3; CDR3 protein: CSAGNSGGAPDTQYF
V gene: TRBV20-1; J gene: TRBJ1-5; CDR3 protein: CSAPGTGDYQPQHF
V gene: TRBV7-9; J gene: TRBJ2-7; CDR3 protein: CASSLAWAEQYF
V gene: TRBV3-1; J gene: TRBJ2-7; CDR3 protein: CASSRGQGQVYEQYF
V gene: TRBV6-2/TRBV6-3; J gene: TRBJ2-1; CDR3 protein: CATRGDRDYNEQFF
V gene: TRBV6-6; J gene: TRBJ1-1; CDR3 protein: CASSYPPVGDEAFF
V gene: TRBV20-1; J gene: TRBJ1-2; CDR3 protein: CSAIAGGTGLYYGYTF
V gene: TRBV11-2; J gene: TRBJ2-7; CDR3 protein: CASSLLGAYEQYF
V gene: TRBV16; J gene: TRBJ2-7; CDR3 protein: CASSQSRGREQYF
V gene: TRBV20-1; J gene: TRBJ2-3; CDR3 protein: CSAFRSGGGRTDTQYF
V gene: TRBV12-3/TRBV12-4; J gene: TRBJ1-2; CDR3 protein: CASSAWGQSEYGYTF
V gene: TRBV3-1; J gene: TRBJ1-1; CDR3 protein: CASSPTWTENTEAFF
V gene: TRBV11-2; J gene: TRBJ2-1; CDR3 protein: CASSFSGGGNEQFF
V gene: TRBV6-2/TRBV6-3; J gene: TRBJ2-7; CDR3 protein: CASSYSTGTFVYEQYF
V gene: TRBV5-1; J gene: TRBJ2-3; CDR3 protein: CASSFGRTQGTDTQYF
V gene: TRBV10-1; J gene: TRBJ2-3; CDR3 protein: CASSESTLVKVPDTQYF
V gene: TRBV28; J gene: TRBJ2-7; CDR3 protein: CASSLPGQGIYEQYF
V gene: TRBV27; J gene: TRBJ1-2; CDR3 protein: CASSLSVPNYGYTF
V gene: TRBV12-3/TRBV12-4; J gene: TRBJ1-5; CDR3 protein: CASRNREGQPQHF
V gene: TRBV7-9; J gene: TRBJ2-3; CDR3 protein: CASSLHPGATDTQYF
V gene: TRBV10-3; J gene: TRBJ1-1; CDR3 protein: CAITQQPGIEAFF
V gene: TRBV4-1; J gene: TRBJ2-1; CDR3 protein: CASSQGIDEQFF
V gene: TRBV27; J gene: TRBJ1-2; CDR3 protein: CASSSKIGTHYGYTF